These 12 T cell receptor beta chains were sequenced from one sample in a study of blood T cells in healthy people across ages. It was with a sample-barcoded 5' primer and a J-beta primer mix that a second PCR of about 6 to 11 cycles was run. TCRdb ran MiXCR on the 5' RACE reads and lists one entry per CDR3 protein. The top ten clones hold over 15% of a sample with over 600,000 distinct CDR3 sequences, 35% to 50% of them seen once. Sequencing was performed on blood. The receptors stem from a man older than 75 in good health.

The chain has TRBV5-1 and TRBJ2-6; D unresolved. In germline, CDR1 is SGHRS, CDR2 YFSETQ. This CDR3 spans 17 amino acids. Trimming pared 0 bases from V and 0 bases from J, leaving 10 bases between. CDR3: CASSLATRSSGANVLTF. The DNA for the CDR3 is TGCGCCAGCAGCTTGGCGACACGCAGCTCTGGGGCCAACGTCCTGACTTTC. Together with reference TRBV5-1 and TRBJ2-6, the CDR3 gives the full variable domain: KAGVTQTPRYLIKTRGQQVTLSCSPISGHRSVSWYQQTPGQGLQFLFEYFSETQRNKGNFPGRFSGRQFSNSRSEMNVSTLELGDSALYLCASSLATRSSGANVLTFGAGSRLTVL.

The V and J genes are TRBV7-2 and TRBJ2-7; possibly TRBD2 for D (6 bases). With 5 bases removed from V and 7 bases from J, the gap between germline ends came to 21 bases. CDR1 and CDR2 from the germline V gene are SGHTA and FQGNSA. The CDR3 length is 15 residues. CDR3 residues: CASSPRGAGYNEQYF. DNA of the CDR3: TGTGCCAGCAGCCCCCGAGGGGCGGGGTACAATGAGCAGTACTTC.

The rearrangement uses TRBV20-1 and TRBJ2-5; D is possibly TRBD1 (6 bases). The CDR3 totals 13 residues. The germline V gene encodes CDR1 DFQATT and CDR2 SNEGSKA (reference sequence). V lost 3 bases and J lost 2, with 10 bases in between. The CDR3 sequence is CSASRGQQETQYF. The CDR3 bases are TGCAGTGCTAGCAGGGGTCAACAAGAGACCCAGTACTTC.

The chain has TRBV4-3 and TRBJ2-6; 9 bases map to TRBD1. Trimming at V came to 0 bases and at J to 2 bases, leaving 11 bases not matched to a gene. The V gene's germline CDR1 is LGHNA and CDR2 YSLEER. The CDR3 has 20 amino acids. The CDR3 DNA is TGCGCCAGCAGCCAAGACCCGGGACAGGGTTTATCCGCTGGGGCCAACGTCCTGACTTTC. Its protein is CASSQDPGQGLSAGANVLTF.

This chain joins TRBV29-1 and TRBJ2-7; perhaps TRBD1 as D (5 bases). With 5 bases removed from V and 5 bases from J, the gap between germline ends came to 10 bases. Germline CDR1 reads SQVTM; CDR2 reads ANQGSEA. This CDR3 has 11 residues. The CDR3 coding sequence is TGCAGCGTTCAGGGATCTCACGAGCAGTACTTC. It codes for CSVQGSHEQYF.

The V and J genes are TRBV10-3 and TRBJ2-1, with D unclear. V lost 2 bases and J lost 4, with 9 bases in between. This CDR3 spans 14 amino acids. The V gene's germline CDR1 is ENHRY and CDR2 SYGVKD. The CDR3 DNA reads as TGTGCCATCAGTGAGGACGGAAAGTACAATGAGCAGTTCTTC. Translated, it gives CAISEDGKYNEQFF.

In this sample, this clonotype turned up many times. J is TRBJ2-1 and V is TRBV4-2; D possibly uses TRBD1 or TRBD2 (5 bases each). Trimming removed 5 bases from V and 1 base from J, with 9 bases in between. Germline lookup yields CDR1 LGHNA and CDR2 YNFKEQ. CDR3 size: 14 residues. CDR3 coding DNA: TGTGCCAGCAGCAGGGGAGTATCCTACAATGAGCAGTTCTTC. It encodes CASSRGVSYNEQFF.

This clonotype has just a few counts. The chain employs TRBV20-1 and TRBJ2-5; tentatively, D is TRBD2 (7 bases). From germline, CDR1 is DFQATT and CDR2 SNEGSKA (reference sequence). This CDR3 is 17 amino acids long. V was clipped by 1 base and J by 1 base, with 19 bases between them. CDR3 coding DNA: TGCAGTGCTAGAGCCCTCGGGGGGCGGCCTTTCCAAGAGACCCAGTACTTC. It encodes CSARALGGRPFQETQYF.

Turning to this clonotype: This may come from a read error, since a much larger clone is one base off. This chain links TRBV29-1 with TRBJ2-4, with 7 bases fitting TRBD1. TRBJ2-7 explains the end of the DNA better; the J call may be wrong. In germline, CDR1 is SQVTM, CDR2 ANQGSEA. This CDR3 has 13 amino acids. The CDR3, as DNA: TGCGGCGTCGGGGCGCAGGGGGTTGGCGAGCAGTACTTC. Residues: CGVGAQGVGEQYF.

This clonotype was seen at least ten times. V and J are TRBV7-9 and TRBJ2-1, with D possibly TRBD2 on 6 matching bases. Between the trimmed V and J ends, which lost 5 bases and 9 bases, there was a span of 14 bases. The CDR3 has 13 residues. Looked up from germline, CDR1 is SEHNR and CDR2 is FQNEAQ (reference sequence). CDR3 protein: CASSVVGGSEQFF. CDR3 nucleotide sequence: TGTGCCAGCAGCGTAGTGGGAGGCAGTGAGCAGTTCTTC.

This sequence joins TRBV20-1 and TRBJ2-7, with 9 bases aligning to TRBD2. V gave up 6 bases and J gave up 7 bases; unmatched junction bases: 13. CDR3 length equals 14 residues. Germline V gene data show CDR1 as DFQATT and CDR2 as SNEGSKA (reference sequence). The CDR3 region has the DNA TGCAGTGCGTTAACCTGGCTAGCGGGAAATGAGCAGTACTTC. Protein sequence: CSALTWLAGNEQYF.

This clonotype was recorded once. Sequence at one end of the junction differs from germline and may be a read error. V gene TRBV5-6 combines with J gene TRBJ1-1, with D unclear. The CDR3 covers 14 residues. Germline V gives CDR1 SGHDT, CDR2 YYEEEE. CDR3 nucleotide sequence: TGTGCCAGCAGCCAAGGACCTTTGAACGCTGAAGCTTTCTTT. Its protein product is CASSQGPLNAEAFF.